The clone carrying this T cell receptor (beta chain) came up a few times. What it binds is not known. The data are from a study of shared clonotypes between healthy human individuals. It was at deep level that the assay was run. Using immunoSEQ multiplex PCR, the repertoire was profiled, and TCRdb retains in-frame clones only, with some absent. In the table there are about 680,000 clones, roughly 70% of which are singletons. Germline CDR1 SGHDN, CDR2 FVKESK. After removal of 4 bases from V and 6 bases from J, the junction contained 8 bases not matched to a gene. This CDR3 region has 15 residues. Notes on the study in general: Sampling included only blood; tissue repertoires likely differ.

The V call is TRBV14, the J call TRBJ2-1, with 8 bases aligning to TRBD1. Sequencing used memory CD4+ T cells sorted from blood. This sample's subset: CD45RA-negative fraction. This sequence originates from a woman in her 30s in good health. This chain's CDR3 is CASSPTYGQGNEQFF. For the CDR3, the DNA is TGTGCCAGCAGCCCAACCTACGGACAGGGCAATGAGCAGTTCTTC.